Presented here are 2 T cell receptor beta chains from one specimen sequenced in a study of beta chain features in type 1 diabetes. Study conclusions and caveats: A moderate, significant TCRB CDR3 shortening appeared in type 1 diabetes across four CD4+ subsets.

Of the isolated RNA, all was reverse transcribed, and so the sequenced material was expressed TCRB transcripts. TCRdb keeps only in-frame clones here, not all; method: immunoSEQ multiplex PCR. The sample has 500,000 to 650,000 clones, roughly 12% seen once. The antigens these receptors bind are not known. Sequenced input: naive CD4+ T cells from blood. The receptor set was obtained from a man aged 25 to 40 with type 1 diabetes.

This chain links TRBV19 with TRBJ1-2; the D is unclear. CDR3 size: 13 residues. Germline CDR1 reads LNHDA; CDR2 reads SQIVND (reference sequence). Trimming shortened V by 10 bases and J by 4 bases, and 16 bases separated the two germline ends. The CDR3 region is CATPDVWGYGYTF. The CDR3 coding sequence is TGTGCCACCCCGGACGTATGGGGCTATGGCTACACCTTC. Full variable domain (remainder filled in from reference TRBV19 and TRBJ1-2): DGGITQSPKYLFRKEGQNVTLSCEQNLNHDAMYWYRQDPGQGLRLIYYSQIVNDFQKGDIAEGYSVSREKKESFPLTVTSAQKNPTAFYLCATPDVWGYGYTFGSGTRLTVV.

This clone was counted between two and nine times. The chain joins TRBV9 to TRBJ1-6; TRBD1 agrees at 7 bases. With 0 bases clipped from V and 7 bases from J, the junction kept 4 bases outside the gene matches. This CDR3 spans 15 amino acids. CDR1 SGDLS and CDR2 YYNGEE come from the germline V gene. In nucleotides, the CDR3 is TGTGCCAGCAGCGTAGCTAAGGGGGCAAATTCACCCCTCCACTTT. Translation: CASSVAKGANSPLHF.